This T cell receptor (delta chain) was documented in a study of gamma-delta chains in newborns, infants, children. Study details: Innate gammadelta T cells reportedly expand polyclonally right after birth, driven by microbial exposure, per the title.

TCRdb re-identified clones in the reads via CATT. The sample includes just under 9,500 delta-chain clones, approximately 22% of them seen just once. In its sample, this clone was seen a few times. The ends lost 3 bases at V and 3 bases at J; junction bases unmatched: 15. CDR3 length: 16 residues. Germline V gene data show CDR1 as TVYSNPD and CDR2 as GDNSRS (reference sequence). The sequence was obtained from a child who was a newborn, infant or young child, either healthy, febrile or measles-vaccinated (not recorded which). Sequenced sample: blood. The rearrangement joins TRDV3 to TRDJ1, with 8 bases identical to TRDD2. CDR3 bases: TGTGCCTTGCGACTTCCTACTCGGTACTGGGCCGATAAACTCATCTTT. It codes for CALRLPTRYWADKLIF.